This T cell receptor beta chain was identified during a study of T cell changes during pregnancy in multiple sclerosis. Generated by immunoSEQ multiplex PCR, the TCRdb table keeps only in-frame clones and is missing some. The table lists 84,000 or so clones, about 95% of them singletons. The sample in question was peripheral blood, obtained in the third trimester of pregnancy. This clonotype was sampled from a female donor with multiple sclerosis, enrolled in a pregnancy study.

DNA for the CDR3: TGTGCCAGTAGTATAGATTTTGGGACAGACACCGGGGAGCTGTTTTTT. Translation gives CASSIDFGTDTGELFF. The V call is TRBV19, the J call TRBJ2-2, with TRBD1 identical over 7 bases. The V and J ends lost 0 bases and 3 bases, in that order; junction bases with no gene match: 4. This CDR3 has 16 residues. Germline V gene sequence: CDR1 LNHDA, CDR2 SQIVND (reference sequence).